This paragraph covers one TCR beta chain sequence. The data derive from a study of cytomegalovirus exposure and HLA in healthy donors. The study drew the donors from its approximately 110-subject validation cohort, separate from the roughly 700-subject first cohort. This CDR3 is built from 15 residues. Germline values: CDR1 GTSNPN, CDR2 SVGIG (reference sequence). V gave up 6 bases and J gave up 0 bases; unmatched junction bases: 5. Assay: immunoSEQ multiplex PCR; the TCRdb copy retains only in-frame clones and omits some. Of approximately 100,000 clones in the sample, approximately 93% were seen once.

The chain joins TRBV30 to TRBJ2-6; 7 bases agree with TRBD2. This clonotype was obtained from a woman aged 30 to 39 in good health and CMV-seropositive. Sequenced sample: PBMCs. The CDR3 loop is CACPREISGANVLTF. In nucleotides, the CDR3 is TGTGCCTGTCCGCGGGAGATCTCTGGGGCCAACGTCCTGACTTTC.